This TCR beta chain was profiled in a study of T cells in Graves' hyperthyroidism and ophthalmopathy (dated by TCRdb to between 2018 and 2021). In terms of the full investigation: TCR V-J signatures able to tell the groups apart were searched for in a discovery cohort of 95 or so patients, of whom more than 40 had Graves' ophthalmopathy and about 60 had stable Graves' hyperthyroidism. Prospective prediction of ophthalmopathy was tested in an independent validation cohort consisting of fewer than 20 hyperthyroidism patients and 17 patients who later progressed to ophthalmopathy. The paper describes TCR Vbeta CDR3 sequencing of 130 to 150 peripheral blood samples, made up of 43 ophthalmopathy patients, 70 to 75 hyperthyroidism patients and roughly 17 progressor patients. The 100 or so discovery patients were divided at random into training and test sets in a 7:3 ratio. In several Graves' hyperthyroidism patients, the study also compared T-cell repertoires from thyroid tissue with T-cell repertoires from blood. Following sampling, methimazole starting at 30 mg daily was given to hyperthyroidism patients, and high-dose intravenous methylprednisolone was given to ophthalmopathy patients. What the authors observed across the whole study: Most expanded thyroid clonotypes (frequency above 0.001) were also detected in blood, a finding suggesting that blood repertoires may reflect thyroid immune responses. No statistical method was used to fix the sample size in advance, and group allocation was not hidden from the investigators. During validation, the model predicted progression to ophthalmopathy a median of about 6.5 months ahead of onset, with almost 71% sensitivity and about 75% specificity. A model built on a 13 V-J signature distinguished ophthalmopathy from stable hyperthyroidism, reaching around 88% sensitivity and 81.08% specificity in cross-validation and 80%/75% in testing.

TCR beta CDR3 regions were amplified from RNA transcripts. The TCR CDR3 was subjected to a first round of RT-PCR using the HTBI primer set and the Qiagen OneStep RT-PCR kit. A second multiplex PCR round built the libraries, followed by size selection and purification. Libraries were sequenced paired-end with 100 bp reads on an Illumina HiSeq2000. Turning to the authors' computational methods: SOAPnuke was used to process the raw data, with reads discarded if the reads contained adapters or uncalled bases, had a mean Phred below 15, or lacked an exact constant-primer or identifier match. COPE v1.2.5 was used to merge the high-quality paired reads, and each unique nucleotide sequence was defined as a clonotype. Clonotypes were aligned to IMGT TRBV, TRBD and TRBJ reference segments using MiTCR v1.1. The analysis included only V-J combinations with a frequency above 0.0001, which together covered roughly 99% of the repertoires. The TCS score was defined as F50 (clonal expansion) divided by E x V (chaos), with BLOSUM62-based TCRdist calculated between CDR3 peptides within each V-J. Welch's t-statistics and random forest reduced around 550 V-J features to 10 to 15, which were used in a naive Bayes classifier (R e1071). Thyroid-blood repertoire similarity was quantified with the Morisita-Horn index. TCRdb reanalyzed the raw reads on its own, using fastp at Q25 for trimming and MiXCR for clone calling, and kept in-frame beta chains. Entries that share a CDR3 protein sequence are merged under the most common genes and DNA. V and J calls and clone size were set by TCRdb, not the authors. Across this sample there are a few hundred thousand distinct CDR3 sequences, with around 42% seen only once. Around 20% of the sample is in the top ten clones.

From its cysteine to its phenylalanine, the CDR3 spans 15 amino acids. CDR3 DNA is the only sequence kept; it has 45 bases, read in frame from the first base. V drops 5 bases and J drops 2 bases, leaving 12 bases in between. Reading the germline V gene (reference sequence) gives CDR1 MNHNY and CDR2 SVGAGI. Exclusion was applied to patients with uncontrolled infections, other autoimmune diseases, pregnancy or lactation. Diagnoses relied on clinical symptoms, serum thyroxine and TRAb, thyroid ultrasound and orbital computed tomography. Total RNA was extracted with Trizol reagent, and quality was checked on an Agilent 2100 Bioanalyzer. Concerning this clonotype: Its antigen is unknown. No per-base quality is available; no much larger clone lies one base away.

Input material: peripheral blood or thyroid tissue (not recorded which). The sequence came from an adult woman with Graves' disease, either hyperthyroidism or ophthalmopathy (not recorded which). The sequence links TRBV6-6 to TRBJ2-2; the D gene is possibly TRBD1, with 6 bases matching. The DNA reads as follows: TGTGCCAGCAGTGCAACAGGGAAAAACACCGGGGAGCTGTTTTTT. Its coded protein is CASSATGKNTGELFF.